The entry below gives a single TCR beta chain sequence along with its context. This sample is part of a study of blood T cell repertoires in COVID-19. On the study more broadly: The origin of the acute and convalescent COVID-19 samples was the United States, Italy and Spain. T cells, B-cell-depleted T cells, or PBMCs provided the cDNA or gDNA that served as material.

As handled by the study authors: Amplified reference gene primers provided the basis for estimating nucleated cell counts. Sequencing was performed with immunoSEQ multiplex PCR; in TCRdb, only in-frame clones are kept and a portion is missing. V and J calls plus clone size are reproduced from that table; the DNA served to infer D and trimming. The sample lists 300,000 or so clones; 80% to 90% were seen once. Looked up from germline, CDR1 is SGHRS and CDR2 is YFSETQ. CDR3 length equals 11 residues. V was clipped by 8 bases and J by 11 bases, with 16 bases between them. The sample taken for sequencing was peripheral blood. The clonotype comes from a woman aged 45-59 years who had recovered from COVID-19. The J gene is TRBJ1-1, the V gene TRBV5-1, with D possibly TRBD1 on 5 matching bases. CDR3 in DNA: TGCGCCAGTGGAGGGGACTCCGGGGCTTTCTTT. Encoded protein: CASGGDSGAFF.